One and the same sample provided the 12 T cell receptor beta chains below, sequenced in a study of blood T cell repertoires in COVID-19. Some clones are missing from TCRdb's copy, which holds only in-frame ones; the method was immunoSEQ multiplex PCR. Found here are roughly 120,000 clones, over 75% of them singletons; the top ten hold roughly 11%. Specimen: peripheral blood. All receptors derive from an elderly man with acute or convalescent COVID-19.

This rearrangement joins TRBV6-6 to TRBJ2-7, with 9 bases that match TRBD2. The CDR3 has 13 residues. Germline CDR1 and CDR2: MNHNY and SVGAGI (reference sequence). Unmatched junction bases numbered 4, after V lost 6 bases and J lost 4 bases. The CDR3 DNA sequence: TGTGCCAGCAGCTTAGCGGGAGAATACGAGCAGTACTTC. Its translation: CASSLAGEYEQYF.

This clone was picked up one time. The chain couples TRBV7-3 to TRBJ2-3, with 7 positions matching TRBD1. The CDR3 covers 16 residues. Germline CDR1 SGHTA, CDR2 FQGTGA. The ends lost 5 bases at V and 0 bases at J; junction bases unmatched: 8. As DNA, the CDR3 is TGTGCCAGCAGCCTAGCCGGGACAGATAGCACAGATACGCAGTATTTT. Translated, it gives CASSLAGTDSTDTQYF.

The chain employs TRBV6-5 and TRBJ1-1; possible D gene TRBD1, 6 bases. CDR3 length: 14 residues. V gave up 10 bases and J gave up 1 base, with 16 bases separating them. Germline V CDR1 and CDR2: MNHEY, SVGAGI. Here the CDR3 reads CATFYRAPNTEAFF. The CDR3 nucleotides read TGTGCCACCTTCTACAGGGCCCCGAACACTGAAGCTTTCTTT.

A single count supports this clone. V usage is TRBV6-5 and J usage is TRBJ1-6; TRBD1 might be the D (6 bases). Germline CDR1 MNHEY, CDR2 SVGAGI. This CDR3 spans 15 amino acids. V was shortened by 2 bases and J by 10 bases, with 15 bases between the two germline ends. CDR3 region: CASSYRGPGESPLHF. The CDR3 coding sequence is TGTGCCAGCAGTTACAGGGGTCCAGGGGAATCACCCCTCCACTTT.

The table lists this clone with a count of one. The chain employs TRBV28 and TRBJ1-5; no definite D call. The ends were cut back, 3 bases at V and 2 bases at J, with 8 bases in the middle. CDR1 MDHEN and CDR2 SYDVKM come from the germline V gene. There are 14 residues in the CDR3. The CDR3 loop is CASSFGGRNQPQHF. The CDR3 bases are TGTGCCAGCAGTTTCGGAGGACGCAATCAGCCCCAGCATTTT.

V is TRBV19 and J is TRBJ2-5; 8 bases map to TRBD2. This CDR3 is built from 15 residues. The trim removed 3 bases at V and 3 bases at J, leaving 6 bases unmatched. Germline V CDR1 and CDR2: LNHDA, SQIVND (reference sequence). CDR3 sequence reads: CASSILAGGKETQYF. CDR3 coding DNA: TGTGCCAGTAGTATTTTGGCGGGGGGCAAAGAGACCCAGTACTTC.

The chain joins TRBV6-1 to TRBJ2-2; 12 bases line up with TRBD2. Trimming cost V 3 bases and J 4 bases; bases outside gene matches: 9. The germline CDR1 and CDR2 sequences are MNHNS and SASEGT. The CDR3 covers 18 residues. CDR3 amino acids: CASSDPITSGRPTGELFF. CDR3 sequence (DNA): TGTGCCAGCAGTGACCCCATAACTAGCGGGAGGCCCACCGGGGAGCTGTTTTTT.

This clone occurred once. The chain has TRBV11-2 and TRBJ1-2, with a possible D match to TRBD1 (6 bases). V lost 3 bases, J lost 8 bases, and 22 bases lay in between. The CDR3 contains 16 residues. Germline V gives CDR1 SGHAT, CDR2 FQNNGV. The DNA for the CDR3 is TGTGCCAGCAGCTTGGCCCAGGGGCCCCCCCTGAACGGCTACACCTTC. This gives the protein CASSLAQGPPLNGYTF.

This clone has more than one count but fewer than ten. The J gene is TRBJ1-5, the V gene TRBV12-3 or TRBV12-4, with a weak D call TRBD1 (5 bases). V was trimmed by 6 bases and J by 5 bases, leaving 11 bases between them. This CDR3 comprises 13 residues. The CDR3 DNA is TGTGCCAGCAGCATACAGGAATATCAGCCCCAGCATTTT. Its protein product is CASSIQEYQPQHF.

The chain links TRBV5-1 to TRBJ1-1; D is ambiguous. CDR1 SGHRS and CDR2 YFSETQ come from the germline V gene. The CDR3 has 15 amino acids. Trimming removed 0 bases at V and 1 base at J, with 10 bases between. CDR3 in DNA: TGCGCCAGCAGCTTGGGACTCAGCGGGAACACTGAAGCTTTCTTT. It is translated as CASSLGLSGNTEAFF. The complete variable domain, with remaining parts taken from reference TRBV5-1 and TRBJ1-1, reads KAGVTQTPRYLIKTRGQQVTLSCSPISGHRSVSWYQQTPGQGLQFLFEYFSETQRNKGNFPGRFSGRQFSNSRSEMNVSTLELGDSALYLCASSLGLSGNTEAFFGQGTRLTVV.

The CDR3 spells CSVMDSNSNQPQHF. The CDR3 region has the DNA TGCAGCGTGATGGACAGCAATAGCAATCAGCCCCAGCATTTT. The chain couples TRBV29-1 to TRBJ1-5; possible D gene TRBD1, 6 bases. The V end lost 6 bases, the J end lost 0 bases, and 12 bases lay between the germline ends. The CDR3 consists of 14 residues. CDR1 is SQVTM, CDR2 ANQGSEA, per germline.

The sample holds one count of this clone. This chain links TRBV11-2 with TRBJ1-2; D possibly corresponds to TRBD1 (6 bases). The CDR3 has 15 residues. Germline loops: CDR1 SGHAT, CDR2 FQNNGV. The V end was cut by 1 base, the J end by 5 bases, with 14 bases between. CDR3 loop: CASSLGTGRVYGYTF. The CDR3 coding sequence is TGTGCCAGCAGCTTAGGAACAGGGAGAGTTTATGGCTACACCTTC.